The T cell receptor beta chain under discussion was sequenced for a study of T cell repertoires in cytomegalovirus infection. Study as a whole: Both CMV infection and a matching HLA type were indicated by public TCR beta signatures. Study results and caveats: CMV-specific TCR beta clonotypes restricted by HLA-C were the ones dominating the ex vivo response.

Using its own MiXCR run on the reads, TCRdb lists one record per CDR3 protein. Here the sample spans about 770,000 distinct CDR3 sequences, around 29% being singletons. A few counts support this clonotype. The target antigen is unknown. Specimen: cultured CD8+ T cells from PBMCs, collected from culture after CMV antigen stimulation. This clonotype originated in a human donor in good health (CMV status not recorded). Some clones in this sample may be carry-over from other donors' samples.

CDR3 in DNA: TGTGCCAGCAGCTTAAGAGCGGGGGAAACAGATACGCAGTATTTT. Translating it yields CASSLRAGETDTQYF. This sequence joins TRBV7-8 and TRBJ2-3, with 8 nucleotides matching TRBD2. The CDR3 length is 15 residues. The trim removed 2 bases at V and 3 bases at J, leaving 4 bases unmatched. CDR1 is SGHVS, CDR2 FQNEAQ, per germline. Supplemented by reference TRBV7-8 and TRBJ2-3, the full variable domain reads GAGVSQSPRYKVAKRGQDVALRCDPISGHVSLFWYQQALGQGPEFLTYFQNEAQLDKSGLPSDRFFAERPEGSVSTLKIQRTQQEDSAVYLCASSLRAGETDTQYFGPGTRLTVL.